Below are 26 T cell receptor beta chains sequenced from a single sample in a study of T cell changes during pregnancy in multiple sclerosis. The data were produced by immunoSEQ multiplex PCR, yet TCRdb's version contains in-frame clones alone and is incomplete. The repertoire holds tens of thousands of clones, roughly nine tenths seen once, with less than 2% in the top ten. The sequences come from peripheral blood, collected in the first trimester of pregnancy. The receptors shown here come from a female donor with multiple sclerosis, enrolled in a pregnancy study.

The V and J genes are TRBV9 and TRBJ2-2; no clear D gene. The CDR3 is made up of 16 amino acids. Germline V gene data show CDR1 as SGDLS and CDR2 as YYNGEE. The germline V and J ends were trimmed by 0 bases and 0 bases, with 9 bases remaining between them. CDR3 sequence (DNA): TGTGCCAGCAGCGTAGAGGCCAGGACGAACACCGGGGAGCTGTTTTTT. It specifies CASSVEARTNTGELFF.

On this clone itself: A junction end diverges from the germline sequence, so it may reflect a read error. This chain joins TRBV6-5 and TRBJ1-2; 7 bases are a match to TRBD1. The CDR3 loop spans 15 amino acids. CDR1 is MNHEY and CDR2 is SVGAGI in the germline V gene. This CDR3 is CASSYGQASNYDYTF. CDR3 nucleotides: TGTGCCAGCAGTTATGGACAGGCCTCTAACTATGACTACACCTTC.

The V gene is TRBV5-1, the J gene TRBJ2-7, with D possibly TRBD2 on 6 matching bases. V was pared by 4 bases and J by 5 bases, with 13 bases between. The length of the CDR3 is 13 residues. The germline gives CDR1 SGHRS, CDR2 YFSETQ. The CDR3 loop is CASSPDRGNEQYF. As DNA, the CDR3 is TGCGCCAGCAGCCCGGACCGGGGGAACGAGCAGTACTTC.

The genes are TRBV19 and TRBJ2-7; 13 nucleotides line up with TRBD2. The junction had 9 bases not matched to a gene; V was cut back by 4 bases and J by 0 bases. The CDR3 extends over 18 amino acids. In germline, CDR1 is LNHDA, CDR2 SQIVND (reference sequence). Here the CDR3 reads CASSTPGTSGMFSYEQYF. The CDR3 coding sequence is TGTGCCAGTAGTACGCCCGGGACTAGCGGGATGTTCTCCTACGAGCAGTACTTC.

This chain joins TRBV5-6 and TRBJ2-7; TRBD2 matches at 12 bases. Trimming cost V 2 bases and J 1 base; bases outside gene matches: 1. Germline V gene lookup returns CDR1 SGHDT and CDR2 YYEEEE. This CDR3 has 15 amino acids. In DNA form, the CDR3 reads TGTGCCAGCAGCTTACTAGCGGGAGGTTCCTACGAGCAGTACTTC. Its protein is CASSLLAGGSYEQYF. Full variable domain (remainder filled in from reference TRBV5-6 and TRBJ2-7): DAGVTQSPTHLIKTRGQQVTLRCSPKSGHDTVSWYQQALGQGPQFIFQYYEEEERQRGNFPDRFSGHQFPNYSSELNVNALLLGDSALYLCASSLLAGGSYEQYFGPGTRLTVT.

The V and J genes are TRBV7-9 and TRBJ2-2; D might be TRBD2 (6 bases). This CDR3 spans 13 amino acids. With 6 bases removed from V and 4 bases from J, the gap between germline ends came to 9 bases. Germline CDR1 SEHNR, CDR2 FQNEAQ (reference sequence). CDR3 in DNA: TGTGCCAGCAGGCGGGACGTCACCGGGGAGCTGTTTTTT. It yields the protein CASRRDVTGELFF.

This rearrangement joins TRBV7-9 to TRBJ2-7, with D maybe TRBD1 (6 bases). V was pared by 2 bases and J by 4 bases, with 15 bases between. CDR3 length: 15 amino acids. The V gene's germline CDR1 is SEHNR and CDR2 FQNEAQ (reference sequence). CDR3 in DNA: TGTGCCAGCAGCTTACCCTCTGGGGGCACGTACGAGCAGTACTTC. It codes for CASSLPSGGTYEQYF.

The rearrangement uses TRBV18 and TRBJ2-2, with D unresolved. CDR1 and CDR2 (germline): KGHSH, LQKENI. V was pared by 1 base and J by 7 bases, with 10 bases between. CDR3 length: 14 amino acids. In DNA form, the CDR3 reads TGTGCCAGCTCACCACACCCTATCGGCGGGGAGCTGTTTTTT. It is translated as CASSPHPIGGELFF.

CDR3 sequence (DNA): TGTGCCAGCAGCACCACCAGGGCCCCTGGGGCCAACGTCCTGACTTTC. As protein: CASSTTRAPGANVLTF. The rearrangement joins TRBV5-6 to TRBJ2-6; tentative D call: TRBD1 (5 bases). With 4 bases removed from V and 2 bases from J, the gap between germline ends came to 13 bases. Germline CDR1 reads SGHDT; CDR2 reads YYEEEE. The CDR3 is 16 amino acids.

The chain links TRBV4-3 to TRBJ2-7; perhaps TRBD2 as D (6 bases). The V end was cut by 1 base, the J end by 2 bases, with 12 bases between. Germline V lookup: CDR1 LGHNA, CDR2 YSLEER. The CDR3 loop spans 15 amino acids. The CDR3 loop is CASSQGVTGAYEQYF. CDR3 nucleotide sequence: TGCGCCAGCAGCCAAGGTGTGACGGGGGCCTACGAGCAGTACTTC.

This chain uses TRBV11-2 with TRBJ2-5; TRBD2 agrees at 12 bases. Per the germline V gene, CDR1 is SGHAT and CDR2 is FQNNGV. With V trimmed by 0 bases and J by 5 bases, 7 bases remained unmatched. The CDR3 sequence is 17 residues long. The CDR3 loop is CASSLERLAGGWETQYF. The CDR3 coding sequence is TGTGCCAGCAGCTTAGAGCGGCTAGCGGGAGGGTGGGAGACCCAGTACTTC.

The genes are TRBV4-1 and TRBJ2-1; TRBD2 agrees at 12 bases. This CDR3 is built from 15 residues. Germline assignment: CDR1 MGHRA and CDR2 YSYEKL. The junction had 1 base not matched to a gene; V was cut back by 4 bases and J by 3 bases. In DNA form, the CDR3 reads TGCGCCAGCAGCCGACTAGCGGGGGACTACAATGAGCAGTTCTTC. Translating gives CASSRLAGDYNEQFF.

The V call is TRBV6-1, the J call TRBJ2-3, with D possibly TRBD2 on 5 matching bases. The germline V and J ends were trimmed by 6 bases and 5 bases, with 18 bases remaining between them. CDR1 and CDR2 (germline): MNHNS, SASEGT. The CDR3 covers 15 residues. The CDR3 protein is CASRKTADLGDTQYF. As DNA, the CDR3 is TGTGCCAGCAGAAAAACAGCGGACTTGGGAGATACGCAGTATTTT.

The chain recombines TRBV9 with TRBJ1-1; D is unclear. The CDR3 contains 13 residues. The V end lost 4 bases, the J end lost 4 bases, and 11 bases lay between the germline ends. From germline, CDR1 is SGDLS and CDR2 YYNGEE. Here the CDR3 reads CASSRNGGTEAFF. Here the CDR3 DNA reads TGTGCCAGCAGCCGGAACGGAGGCACTGAAGCTTTCTTT.

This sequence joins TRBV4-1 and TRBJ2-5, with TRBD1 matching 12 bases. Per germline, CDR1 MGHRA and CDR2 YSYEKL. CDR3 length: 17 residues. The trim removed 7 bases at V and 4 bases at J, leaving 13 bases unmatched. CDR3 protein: CASTTTGQGAGRETQYF. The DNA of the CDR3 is TGCGCCAGCACCACGACGGGACAGGGGGCAGGGCGAGAGACCCAGTACTTC.

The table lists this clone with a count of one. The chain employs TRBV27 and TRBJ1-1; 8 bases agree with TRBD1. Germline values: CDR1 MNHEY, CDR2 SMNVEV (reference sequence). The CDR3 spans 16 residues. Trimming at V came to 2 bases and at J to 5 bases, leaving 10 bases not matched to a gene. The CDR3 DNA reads TGTGCCAGCAGTTTACAGCCGGACAGGGCGAAAACTGAAGCTTTCTTT. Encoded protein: CASSLQPDRAKTEAFF.

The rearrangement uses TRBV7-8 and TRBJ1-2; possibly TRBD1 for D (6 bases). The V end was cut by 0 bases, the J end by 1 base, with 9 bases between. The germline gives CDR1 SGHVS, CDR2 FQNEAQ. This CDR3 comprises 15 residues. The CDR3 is CASSLAGQYNYGYTF. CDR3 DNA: TGTGCCAGCAGCTTAGCCGGACAGTATAACTATGGCTACACCTTC.

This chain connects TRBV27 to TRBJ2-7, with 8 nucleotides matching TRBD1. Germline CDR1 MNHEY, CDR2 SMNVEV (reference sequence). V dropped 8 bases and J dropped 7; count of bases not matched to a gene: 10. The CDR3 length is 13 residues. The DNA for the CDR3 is TGTGCCAGCGCCTTTGGACAGGGAATTGAGCAGTACTTC. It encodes CASAFGQGIEQYF.

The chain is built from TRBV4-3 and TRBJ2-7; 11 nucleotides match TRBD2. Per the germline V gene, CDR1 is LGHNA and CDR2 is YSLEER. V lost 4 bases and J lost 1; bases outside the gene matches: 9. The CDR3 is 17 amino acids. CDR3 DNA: TGCGCCAGCAGCCCCGAACTAGCGGGAGTTAATTCCTACGAGCAGTACTTC. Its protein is CASSPELAGVNSYEQYF.

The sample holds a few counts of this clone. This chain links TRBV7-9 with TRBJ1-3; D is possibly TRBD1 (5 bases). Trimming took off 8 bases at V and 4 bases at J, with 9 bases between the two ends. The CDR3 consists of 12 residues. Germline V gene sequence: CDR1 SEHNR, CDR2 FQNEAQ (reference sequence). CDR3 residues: CASVGVGNTIYF. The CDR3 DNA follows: TGTGCCAGCGTAGGGGTGGGAAACACCATATATTTT.

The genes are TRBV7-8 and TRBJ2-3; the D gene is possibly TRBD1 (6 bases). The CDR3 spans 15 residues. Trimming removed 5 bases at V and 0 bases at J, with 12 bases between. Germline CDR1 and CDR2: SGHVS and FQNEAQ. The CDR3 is CASSIRQVSTDTQYF. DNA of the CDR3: TGTGCCAGCAGCATCAGACAGGTTAGCACAGATACGCAGTATTTT.

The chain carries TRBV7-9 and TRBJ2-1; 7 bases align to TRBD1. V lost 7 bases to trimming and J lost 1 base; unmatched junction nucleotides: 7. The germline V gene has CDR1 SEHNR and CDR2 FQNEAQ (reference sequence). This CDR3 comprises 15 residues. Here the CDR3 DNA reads TGTGCCAGCATCCTAACGGGACAGTCCTACAATGAGCAGTTCTTC. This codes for CASILTGQSYNEQFF.

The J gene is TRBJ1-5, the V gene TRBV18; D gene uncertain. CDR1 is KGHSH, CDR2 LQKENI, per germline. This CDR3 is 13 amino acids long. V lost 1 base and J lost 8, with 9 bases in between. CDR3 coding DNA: TGTGCCAGCTCACCACGGCTCGCAGAGCCCCAGCATTTT. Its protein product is CASSPRLAEPQHF. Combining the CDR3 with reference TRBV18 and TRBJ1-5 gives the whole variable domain NAGVMQNPRHLVRRRGQEARLRCSPMKGHSHVYWYRQLPEEGLKFMVYLQKENIIDESGMPKERFSAEFPKEGPSILRIQQVVRGDSAAYFCASSPRLAEPQHFGDGTRLSIL.

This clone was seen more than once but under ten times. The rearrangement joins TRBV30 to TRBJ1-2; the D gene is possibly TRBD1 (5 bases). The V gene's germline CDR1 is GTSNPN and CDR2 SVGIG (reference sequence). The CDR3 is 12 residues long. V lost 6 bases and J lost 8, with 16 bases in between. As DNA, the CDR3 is TGTGCCTGTACAGGTGGGGCTTGGGGCTACACCTTC. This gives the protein CACTGGAWGYTF. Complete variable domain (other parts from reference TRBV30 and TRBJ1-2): SQTIHQWPATLVQPVGSPLSLECTVEGTSNPNLYWYRQAAGRGLQLLFYSVGIGQISSEVPQNLSASRPQDRQFILSSKKLLLSDSGFYLCACTGGAWGYTFGSGTRLTVV.

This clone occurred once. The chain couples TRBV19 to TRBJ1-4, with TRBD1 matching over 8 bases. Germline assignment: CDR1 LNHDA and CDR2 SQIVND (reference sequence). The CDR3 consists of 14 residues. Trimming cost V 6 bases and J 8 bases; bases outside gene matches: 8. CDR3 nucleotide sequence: TGTGCCAGTAGATCAGGGGGCTTCCGCGAAAAACTGTTTTTT. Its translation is CASRSGGFREKLFF.

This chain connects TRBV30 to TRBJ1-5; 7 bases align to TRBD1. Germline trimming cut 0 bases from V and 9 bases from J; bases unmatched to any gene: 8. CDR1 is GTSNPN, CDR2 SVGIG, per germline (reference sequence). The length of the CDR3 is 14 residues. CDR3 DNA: TGTGCCTGGAGTGTAGGTCGACAGGGAGGGCCCCAGCATTTT. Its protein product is CAWSVGRQGGPQHF.